This TCR beta chain emerged from a study of blood T cell repertoires in COVID-19. About the study: Sources were T cells, B-cell-depleted T cells, or PBMCs; the material itself was cDNA or gDNA.

CDR1 is LNHDA, CDR2 SQIVND, per germline (reference sequence). V was cut by 3 bases and J by 4 bases, with 18 bases left in between. The CDR3 runs 16 residues. In Seattle, patients joined the study during active infection and were tracked longitudinally. Repertoires were generated with immunoSEQ multiplex PCR, while TCRdb's copy carries only in-frame clones and drops some. The table shows some 70,000 clones, with around 90% occurring only once. The specimen was peripheral blood. The chain employs TRBV19 and TRBJ2-5, with D possibly TRBD2 on 6 matching bases. The clonotype comes from a woman aged 60-75 years with COVID-19, enrolled during active disease. The CDR3 nucleotides are TGTGCCAGTAGTATTGGGGGGTCGTCCGGTAGAGAGACCCAGTACTTC. Amino acids: CASSIGGSSGRETQYF.